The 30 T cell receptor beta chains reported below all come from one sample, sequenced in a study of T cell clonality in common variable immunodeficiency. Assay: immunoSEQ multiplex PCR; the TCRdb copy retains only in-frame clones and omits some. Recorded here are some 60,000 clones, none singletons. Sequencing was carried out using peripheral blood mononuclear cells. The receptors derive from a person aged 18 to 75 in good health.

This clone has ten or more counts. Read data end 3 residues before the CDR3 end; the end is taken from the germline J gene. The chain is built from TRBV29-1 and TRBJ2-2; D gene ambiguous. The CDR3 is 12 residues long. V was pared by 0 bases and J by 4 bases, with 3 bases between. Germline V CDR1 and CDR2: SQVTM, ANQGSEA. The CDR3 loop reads CSVEDLTGELFF. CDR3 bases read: TGCAGCGTTGAAGATCTCACCGGGGAG.

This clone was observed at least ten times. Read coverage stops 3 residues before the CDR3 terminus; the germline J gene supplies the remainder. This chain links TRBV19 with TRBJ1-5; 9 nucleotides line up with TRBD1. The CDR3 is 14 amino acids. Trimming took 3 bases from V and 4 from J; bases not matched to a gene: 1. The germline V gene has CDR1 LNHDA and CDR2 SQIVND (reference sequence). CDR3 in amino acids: CASSIGQGNQPQHF. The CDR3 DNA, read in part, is TGTGCCAGTAGTATCGGACAGGGGAATCAGCCC.

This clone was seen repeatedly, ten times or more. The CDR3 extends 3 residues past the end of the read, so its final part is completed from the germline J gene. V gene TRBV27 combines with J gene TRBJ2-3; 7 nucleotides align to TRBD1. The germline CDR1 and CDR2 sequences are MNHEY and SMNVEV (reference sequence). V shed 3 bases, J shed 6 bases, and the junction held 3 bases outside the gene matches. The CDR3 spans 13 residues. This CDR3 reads CASSLLQGDTQYF. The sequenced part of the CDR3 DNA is TGTGCCAGCAGTTTGTTACAGGGGGATACG.

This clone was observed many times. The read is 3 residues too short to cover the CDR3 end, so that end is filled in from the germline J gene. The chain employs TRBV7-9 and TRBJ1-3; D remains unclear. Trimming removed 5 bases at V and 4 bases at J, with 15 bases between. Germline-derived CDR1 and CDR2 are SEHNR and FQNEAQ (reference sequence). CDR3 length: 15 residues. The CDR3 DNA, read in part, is TGTGCCAGCAGCCCCATAGAGGGCAACGGAAACACC. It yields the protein CASSPIEGNGNT. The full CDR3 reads CASSPIEGNGNTIYF.

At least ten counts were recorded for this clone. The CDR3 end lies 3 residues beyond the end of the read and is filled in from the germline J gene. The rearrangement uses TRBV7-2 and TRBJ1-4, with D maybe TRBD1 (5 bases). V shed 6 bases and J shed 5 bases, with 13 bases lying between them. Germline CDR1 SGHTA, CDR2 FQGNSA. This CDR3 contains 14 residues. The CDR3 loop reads CASSPDIRNEKLFF. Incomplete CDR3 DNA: TGTGCCAGCAGTCCGGACATAAGGAATGAAAAA.

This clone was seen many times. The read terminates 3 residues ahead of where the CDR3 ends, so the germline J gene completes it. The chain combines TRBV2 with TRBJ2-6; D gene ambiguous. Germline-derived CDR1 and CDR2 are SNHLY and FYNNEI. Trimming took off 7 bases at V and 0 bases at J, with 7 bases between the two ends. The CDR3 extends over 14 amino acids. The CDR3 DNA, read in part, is TGTGCCAGCACCGACATCTCTGGGGCCAACGTC. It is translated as CASTDISGANV. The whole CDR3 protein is CASTDISGANVLTF.

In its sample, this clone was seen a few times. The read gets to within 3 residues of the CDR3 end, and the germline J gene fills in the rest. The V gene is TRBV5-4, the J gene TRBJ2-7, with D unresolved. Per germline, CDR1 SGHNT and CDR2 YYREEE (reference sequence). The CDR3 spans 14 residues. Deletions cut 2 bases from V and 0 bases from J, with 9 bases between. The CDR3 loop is CASSFQGPSYEQYF. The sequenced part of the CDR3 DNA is TGTGCCAGCAGCTTCCAAGGGCCCTCCTACGAG.

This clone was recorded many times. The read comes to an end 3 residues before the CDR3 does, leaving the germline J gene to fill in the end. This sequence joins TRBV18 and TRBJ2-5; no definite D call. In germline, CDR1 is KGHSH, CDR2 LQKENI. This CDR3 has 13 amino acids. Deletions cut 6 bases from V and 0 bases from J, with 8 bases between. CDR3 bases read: TGTGCCAGCTCGCCGACACACCAAGAGACC. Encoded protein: CASSPTHQET. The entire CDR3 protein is CASSPTHQETQYF.

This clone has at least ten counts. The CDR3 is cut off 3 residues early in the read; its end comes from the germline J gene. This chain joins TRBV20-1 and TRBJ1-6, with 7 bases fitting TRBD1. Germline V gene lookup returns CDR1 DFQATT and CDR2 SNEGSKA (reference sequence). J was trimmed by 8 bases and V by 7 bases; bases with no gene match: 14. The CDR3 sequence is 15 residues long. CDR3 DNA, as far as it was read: TGCAGTGTTCAGCCGCAGGACAGGTCCCATTCACCC. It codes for CSVQPQDRSHSP. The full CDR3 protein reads CSVQPQDRSHSPLHF.

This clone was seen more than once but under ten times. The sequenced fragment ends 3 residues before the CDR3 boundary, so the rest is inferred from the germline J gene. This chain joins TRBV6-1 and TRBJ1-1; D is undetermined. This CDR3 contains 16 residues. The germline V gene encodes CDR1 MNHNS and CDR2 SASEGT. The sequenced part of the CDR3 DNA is TGTGCCAGCAGTGCGCTTAGCGGGTTTAAAGGAGATACG. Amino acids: CASSALSGFKGDT. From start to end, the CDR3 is CASSALSGFKGDTAFF.

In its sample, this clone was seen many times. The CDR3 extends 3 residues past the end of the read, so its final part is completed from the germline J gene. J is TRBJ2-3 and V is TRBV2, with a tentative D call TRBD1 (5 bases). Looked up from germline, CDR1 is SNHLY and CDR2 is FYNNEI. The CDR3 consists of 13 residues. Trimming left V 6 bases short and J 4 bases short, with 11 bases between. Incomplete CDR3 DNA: TGTGCCAGCAGGAGGCAGGGTGCAGATACG. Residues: CASRRQGADT. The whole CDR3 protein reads CASRRQGADTQYF.

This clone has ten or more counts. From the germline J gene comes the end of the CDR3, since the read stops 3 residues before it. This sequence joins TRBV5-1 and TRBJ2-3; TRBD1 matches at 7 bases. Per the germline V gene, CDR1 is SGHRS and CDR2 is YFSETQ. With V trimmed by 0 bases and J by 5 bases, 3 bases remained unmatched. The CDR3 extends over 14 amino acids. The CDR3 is CASSLDRGKDTQYF. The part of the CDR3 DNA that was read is TGCGCCAGCAGCTTGGACAGGGGCAAAGATACG.

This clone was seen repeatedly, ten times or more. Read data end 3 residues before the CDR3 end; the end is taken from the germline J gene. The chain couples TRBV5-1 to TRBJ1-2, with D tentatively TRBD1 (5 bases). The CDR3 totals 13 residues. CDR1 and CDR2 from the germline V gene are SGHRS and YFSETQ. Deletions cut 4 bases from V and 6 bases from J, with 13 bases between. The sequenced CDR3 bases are TGCGCCAGCAGCCCACCCCAAGGGGATGGC. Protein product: CASSPPQGDG. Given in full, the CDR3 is CASSPPQGDGYTF.

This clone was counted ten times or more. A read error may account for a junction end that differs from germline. The part of the CDR3 DNA that was read is TGCGCCAGCAGCCAAGCCGGGCGGGGCCCTAACTATGGC. Its protein product is CASSQAGRGPNYG. The entire CDR3 protein is CASSQAGRGPNYGYTF. The rearrangement joins TRBV4-2 to TRBJ1-2; tentatively, D is TRBD1 (5 bases). The read halts 3 residues ahead of the CDR3 end, with the missing end drawn from the germline J gene. The germline V gene encodes CDR1 LGHNA and CDR2 YNFKEQ. The CDR3 has 16 amino acids.

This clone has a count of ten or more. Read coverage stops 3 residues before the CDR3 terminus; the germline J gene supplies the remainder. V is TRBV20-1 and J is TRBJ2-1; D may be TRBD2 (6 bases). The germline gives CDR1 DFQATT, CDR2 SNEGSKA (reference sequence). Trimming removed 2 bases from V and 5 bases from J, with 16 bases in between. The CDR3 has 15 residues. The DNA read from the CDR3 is TGCAGTGCTAGAAAGGACTACCAGGGCAACAATGAG. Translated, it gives CSARKDYQGNNE. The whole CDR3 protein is CSARKDYQGNNEQFF.

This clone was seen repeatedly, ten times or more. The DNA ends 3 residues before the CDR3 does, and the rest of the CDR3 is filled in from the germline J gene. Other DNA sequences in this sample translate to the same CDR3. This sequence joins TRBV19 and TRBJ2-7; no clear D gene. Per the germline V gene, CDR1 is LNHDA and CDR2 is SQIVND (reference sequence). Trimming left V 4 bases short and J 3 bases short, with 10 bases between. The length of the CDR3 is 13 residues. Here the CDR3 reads CASSTIKGYEQYF. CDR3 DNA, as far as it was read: TGTGCCAGTAGTACCATTAAGGGCTACGAG.

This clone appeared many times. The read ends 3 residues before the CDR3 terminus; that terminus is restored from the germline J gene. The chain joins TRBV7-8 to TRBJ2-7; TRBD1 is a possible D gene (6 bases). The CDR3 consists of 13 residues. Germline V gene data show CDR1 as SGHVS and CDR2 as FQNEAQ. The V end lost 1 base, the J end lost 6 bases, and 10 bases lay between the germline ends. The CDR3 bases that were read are TGTGCCAGCAGCTTAGGCTCAGGGGTCGAG. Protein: CASSLGSGVE. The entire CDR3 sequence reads CASSLGSGVEQYF.

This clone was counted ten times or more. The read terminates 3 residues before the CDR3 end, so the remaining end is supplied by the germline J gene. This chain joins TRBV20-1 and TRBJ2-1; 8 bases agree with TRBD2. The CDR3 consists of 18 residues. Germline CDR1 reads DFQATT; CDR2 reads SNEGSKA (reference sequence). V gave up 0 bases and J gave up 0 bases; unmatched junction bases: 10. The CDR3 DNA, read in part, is TGCAGTGCTAGAGATCGCTTGGCGGGAGGTTACTCCTACAATGAG. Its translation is CSARDRLAGGYSYNE. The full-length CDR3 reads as CSARDRLAGGYSYNEQFF.

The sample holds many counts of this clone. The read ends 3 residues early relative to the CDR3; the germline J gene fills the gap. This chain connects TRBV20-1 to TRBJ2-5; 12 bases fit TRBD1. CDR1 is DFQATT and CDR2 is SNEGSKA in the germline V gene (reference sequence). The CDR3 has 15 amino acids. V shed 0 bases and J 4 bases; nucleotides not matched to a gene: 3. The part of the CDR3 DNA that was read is TGCAGTGCTAGAGATGGGACAGGGGGCCCAGAGACC. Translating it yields CSARDGTGGPET. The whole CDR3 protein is CSARDGTGGPETQYF.

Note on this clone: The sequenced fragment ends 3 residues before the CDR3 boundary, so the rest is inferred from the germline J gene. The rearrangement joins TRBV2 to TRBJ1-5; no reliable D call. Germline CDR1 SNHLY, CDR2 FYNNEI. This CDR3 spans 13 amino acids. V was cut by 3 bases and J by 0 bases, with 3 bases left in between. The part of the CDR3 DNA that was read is TGTGCCAGCAGTGACTATAGCAATCAGCCC. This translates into CASSDYSNQP. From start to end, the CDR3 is CASSDYSNQPQHF. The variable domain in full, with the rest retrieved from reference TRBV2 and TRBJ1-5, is EPEVTQTPSHQVTQMGQEVILRCVPISNHLYFYWYRQILGQKVEFLVSFYNNEISEKSEIFDDQFSVERPDGSNFTLKIRSTKLEDSAMYFCASSDYSNQPQHFGDGTRLSIL.

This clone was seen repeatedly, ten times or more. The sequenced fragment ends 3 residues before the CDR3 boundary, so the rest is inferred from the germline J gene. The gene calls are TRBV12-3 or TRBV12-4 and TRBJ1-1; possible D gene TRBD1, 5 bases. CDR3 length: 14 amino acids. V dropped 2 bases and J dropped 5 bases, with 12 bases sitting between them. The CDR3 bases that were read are TGTGCCAGCAGTTTAAACGGGGGAGGGACTGAA. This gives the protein CASSLNGGGTE. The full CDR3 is CASSLNGGGTEAFF.

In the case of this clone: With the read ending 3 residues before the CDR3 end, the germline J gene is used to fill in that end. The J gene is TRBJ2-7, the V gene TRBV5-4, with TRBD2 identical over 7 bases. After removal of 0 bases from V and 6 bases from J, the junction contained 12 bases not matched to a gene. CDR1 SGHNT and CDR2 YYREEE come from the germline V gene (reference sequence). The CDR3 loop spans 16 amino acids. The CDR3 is CASSLEGGSGSREQYF. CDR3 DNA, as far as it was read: TGTGCCAGCAGCTTGGAAGGCGGGAGTGGGTCTCGCGAG.

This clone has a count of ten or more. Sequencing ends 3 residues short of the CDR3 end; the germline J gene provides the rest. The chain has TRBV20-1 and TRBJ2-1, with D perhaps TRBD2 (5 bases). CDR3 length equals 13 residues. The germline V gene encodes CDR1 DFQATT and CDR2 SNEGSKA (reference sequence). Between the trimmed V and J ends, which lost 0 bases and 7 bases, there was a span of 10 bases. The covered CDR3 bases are TGCAGTGCTAGAGAGGCTAGCAAAAATGAG. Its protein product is CSAREASKNE. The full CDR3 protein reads CSAREASKNEQFF.

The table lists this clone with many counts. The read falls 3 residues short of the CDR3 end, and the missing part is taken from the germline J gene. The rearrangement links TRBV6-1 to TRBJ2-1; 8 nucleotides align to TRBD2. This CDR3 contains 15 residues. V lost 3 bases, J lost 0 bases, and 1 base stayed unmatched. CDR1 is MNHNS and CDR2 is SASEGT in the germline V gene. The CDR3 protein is CASSDTSGSYNEQFF. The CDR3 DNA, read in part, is TGTGCCAGCAGTGATACTAGCGGCTCCTACAATGAG.

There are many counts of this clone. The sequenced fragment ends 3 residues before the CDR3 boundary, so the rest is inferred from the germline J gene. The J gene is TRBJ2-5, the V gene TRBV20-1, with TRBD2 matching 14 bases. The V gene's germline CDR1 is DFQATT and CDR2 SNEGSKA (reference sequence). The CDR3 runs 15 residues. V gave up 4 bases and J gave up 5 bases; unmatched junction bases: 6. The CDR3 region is CSATRLAGGSETQYF. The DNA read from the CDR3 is TGCAGTGCTACAAGACTAGCGGGAGGGTCGGAGACC.

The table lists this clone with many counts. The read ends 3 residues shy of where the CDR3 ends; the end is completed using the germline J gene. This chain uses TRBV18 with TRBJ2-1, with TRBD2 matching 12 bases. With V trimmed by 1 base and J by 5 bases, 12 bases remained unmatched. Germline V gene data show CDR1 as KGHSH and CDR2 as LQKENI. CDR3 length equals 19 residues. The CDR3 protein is CASSPLCLAGGPSHNEQFF. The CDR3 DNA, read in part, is TGTGCCAGCTCACCACTTTGCCTAGCGGGAGGGCCATCCCACAATGAG.

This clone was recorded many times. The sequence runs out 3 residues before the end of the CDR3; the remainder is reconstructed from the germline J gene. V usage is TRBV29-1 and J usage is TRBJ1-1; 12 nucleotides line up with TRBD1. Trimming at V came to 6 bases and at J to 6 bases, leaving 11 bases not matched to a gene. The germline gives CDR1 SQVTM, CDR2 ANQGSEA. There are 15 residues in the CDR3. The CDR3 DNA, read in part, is TGCAGCGTGCCGGGACAGGGGGCGAAGAAGTCTGAA. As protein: CSVPGQGAKKSE. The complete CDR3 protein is CSVPGQGAKKSEAFF.

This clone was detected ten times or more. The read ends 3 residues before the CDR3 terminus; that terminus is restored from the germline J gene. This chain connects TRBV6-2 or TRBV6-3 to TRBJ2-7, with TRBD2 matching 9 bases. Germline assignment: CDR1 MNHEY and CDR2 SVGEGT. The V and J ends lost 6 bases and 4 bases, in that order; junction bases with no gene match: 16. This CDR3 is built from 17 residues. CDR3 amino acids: CASSQPPGASGKYEQYF. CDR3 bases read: TGTGCCAGCAGCCAGCCCCCCGGGGCTAGCGGGAAGTACGAG.

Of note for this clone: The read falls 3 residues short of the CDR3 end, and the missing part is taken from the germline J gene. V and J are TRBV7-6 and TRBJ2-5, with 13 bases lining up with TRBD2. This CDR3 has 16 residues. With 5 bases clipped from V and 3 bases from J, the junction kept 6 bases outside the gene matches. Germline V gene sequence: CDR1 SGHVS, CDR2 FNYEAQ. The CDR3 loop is CASSRLGTSGEETQYF. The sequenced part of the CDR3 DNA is TGTGCCAGCAGCCGCCTCGGGACTAGCGGGGAAGAGACC.

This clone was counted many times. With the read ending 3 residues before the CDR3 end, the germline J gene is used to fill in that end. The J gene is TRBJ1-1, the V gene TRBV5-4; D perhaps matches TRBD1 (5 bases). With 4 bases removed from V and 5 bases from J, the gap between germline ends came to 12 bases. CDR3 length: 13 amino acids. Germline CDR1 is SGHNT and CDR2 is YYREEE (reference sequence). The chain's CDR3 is CASSPWGGTEAFF. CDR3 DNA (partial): TGTGCCAGCAGCCCCTGGGGGGGGACTGAA.